This T cell receptor (beta chain) emerged from a study of PD-1 blockade in classical Hodgkin lymphoma. Note on this clone: Its antigen is still unknown.

Measured with immunoSEQ multiplex PCR; TCRdb has only the in-frame clones, and not every one. The table lists 15,000 to 20,000 clones, about 83% of them singletons. Overall study findings and caveats: With respect to the repertoire differences, their causes, possibly disease activity or prior therapy, remain undefined. The study reported lower baseline TCR diversity in newly diagnosed patients than in healthy donors.

Described time point: newly diagnosed, previously untreated cHL patient sample. It was PBMCs in newly diagnosed, untreated classical Hodgkin lymphoma that served as comparison. Material for sequencing was peripheral blood mononuclear cells (PBMCs). The TCR comes from a human donor with classical Hodgkin lymphoma.

CDR3 amino acids: CASSWGPAYTNEQFF. For the CDR3, the DNA is TGTGCCAGCAGCTGGGGACCCGCATATACGAATGAGCAGTTCTTC. The J gene is TRBJ2-1, the V gene TRBV5-6, with D perhaps being TRBD1 or TRBD2 (5 bases each). V shed 3 bases and J shed 7 bases, with 17 bases lying between them. The CDR3 spans 15 residues. The V gene's germline CDR1 is SGHDT and CDR2 YYEEEE. The variable domain in full, completed from reference TRBV5-6 and TRBJ2-1, reads DAGVTQSPTHLIKTRGQQVTLRCSPKSGHDTVSWYQQALGQGPQFIFQYYEEEERQRGNFPDRFSGHQFPNYSSELNVNALLLGDSALYLCASSWGPAYTNEQFFGPGTRLTVL.